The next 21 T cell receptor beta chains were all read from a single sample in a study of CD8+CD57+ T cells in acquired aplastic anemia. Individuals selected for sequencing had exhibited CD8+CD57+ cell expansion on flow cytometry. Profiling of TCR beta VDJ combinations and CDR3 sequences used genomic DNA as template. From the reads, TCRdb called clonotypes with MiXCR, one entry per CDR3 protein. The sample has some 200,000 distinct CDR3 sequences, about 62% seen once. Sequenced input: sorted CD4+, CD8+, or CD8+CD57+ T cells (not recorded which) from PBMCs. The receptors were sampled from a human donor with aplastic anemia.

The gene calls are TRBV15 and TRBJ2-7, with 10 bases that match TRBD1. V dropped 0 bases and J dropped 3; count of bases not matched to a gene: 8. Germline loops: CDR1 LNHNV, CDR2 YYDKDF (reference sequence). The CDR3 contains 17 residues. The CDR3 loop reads CATSRDVGTGVYYEQYF. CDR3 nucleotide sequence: TGTGCCACCAGCAGAGATGTTGGGACAGGGGTATACTACGAGCAGTACTTC.

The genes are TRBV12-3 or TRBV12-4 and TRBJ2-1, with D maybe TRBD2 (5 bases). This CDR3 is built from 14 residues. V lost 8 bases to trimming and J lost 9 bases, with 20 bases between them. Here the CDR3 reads CASGPGNTVVEQFF. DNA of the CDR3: TGTGCCAGCGGGCCGGGAAACACAGTGGTTGAGCAGTTCTTC.

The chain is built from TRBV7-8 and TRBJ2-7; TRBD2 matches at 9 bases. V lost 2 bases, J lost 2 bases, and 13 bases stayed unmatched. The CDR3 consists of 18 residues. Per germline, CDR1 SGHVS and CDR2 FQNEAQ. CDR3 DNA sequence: TGTGCCAGCAGCTTACAGGGACTCTCGGGACTAGCCGCCTACGAGCAGTACTTC. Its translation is CASSLQGLSGLAAYEQYF.

The CDR3: CSARGTGTGNTIYF. As DNA, the CDR3 is TGCAGTGCTAGAGGGACAGGGACTGGAAACACCATATATTTT. V usage is TRBV20-1 and J usage is TRBJ1-3, with 8 positions matching TRBD1. V lost 1 base, J lost 2 bases, and 1 base stayed unmatched. The germline V gene encodes CDR1 DFQATT and CDR2 SNEGSKA (reference sequence). This CDR3 contains 14 residues.

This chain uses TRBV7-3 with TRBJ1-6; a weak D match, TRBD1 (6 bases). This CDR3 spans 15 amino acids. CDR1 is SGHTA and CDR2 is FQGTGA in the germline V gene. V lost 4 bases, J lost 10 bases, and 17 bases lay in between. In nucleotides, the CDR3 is TGTGCCAGCAGCTCCTACAGGGACTCGACGTCACCCCTCCACTTT. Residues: CASSSYRDSTSPLHF.

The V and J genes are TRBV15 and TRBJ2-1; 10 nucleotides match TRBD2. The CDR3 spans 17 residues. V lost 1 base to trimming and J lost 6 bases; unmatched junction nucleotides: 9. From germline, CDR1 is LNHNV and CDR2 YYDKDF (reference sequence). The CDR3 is CATSRVPGLAAANEQFF. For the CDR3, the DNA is TGTGCCACCAGCAGAGTACCCGGACTAGCGGCCGCCAATGAGCAGTTCTTC.

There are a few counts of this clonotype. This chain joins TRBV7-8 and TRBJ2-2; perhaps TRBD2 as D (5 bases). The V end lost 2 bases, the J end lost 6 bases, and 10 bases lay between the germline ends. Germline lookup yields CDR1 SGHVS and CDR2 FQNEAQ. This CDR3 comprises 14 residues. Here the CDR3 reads CASSLRGSAGELFF. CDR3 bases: TGTGCCAGCAGCTTACGAGGGAGCGCCGGGGAGCTGTTTTTT.

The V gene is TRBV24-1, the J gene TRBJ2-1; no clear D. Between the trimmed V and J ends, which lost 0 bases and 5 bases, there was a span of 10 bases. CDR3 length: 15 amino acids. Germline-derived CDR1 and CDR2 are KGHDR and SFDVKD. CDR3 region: CATSDLAGTNNEQFF. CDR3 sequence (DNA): TGTGCCACCAGTGATTTGGCAGGAACTAACAATGAGCAGTTCTTC.

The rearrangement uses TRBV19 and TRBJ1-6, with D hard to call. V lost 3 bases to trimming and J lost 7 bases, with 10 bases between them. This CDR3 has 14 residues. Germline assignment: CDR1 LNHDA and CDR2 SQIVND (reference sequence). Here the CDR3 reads CASSISQANSPLHF. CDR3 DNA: TGTGCCAGTAGTATTTCCCAGGCGAATTCACCCCTCCACTTT.

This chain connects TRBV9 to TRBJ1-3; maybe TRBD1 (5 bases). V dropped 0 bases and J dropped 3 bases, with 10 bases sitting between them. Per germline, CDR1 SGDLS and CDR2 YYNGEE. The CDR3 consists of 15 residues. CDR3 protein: CASSVGGVDGNTIYF. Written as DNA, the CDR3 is TGTGCCAGCAGCGTAGGGGGGGTGGATGGAAACACCATATATTTT.

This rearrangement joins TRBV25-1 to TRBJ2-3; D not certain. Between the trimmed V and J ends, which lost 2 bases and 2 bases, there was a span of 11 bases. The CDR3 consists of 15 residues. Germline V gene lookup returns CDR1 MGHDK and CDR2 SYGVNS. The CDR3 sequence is CASSEVGRSTDTQYF. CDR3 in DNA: TGTGCCAGCAGTGAAGTAGGCAGGTCCACAGATACGCAGTATTTT. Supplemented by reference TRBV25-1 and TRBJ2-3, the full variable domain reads EADIYQTPRYLVIGTGKKITLECSQTMGHDKMYWYQQDPGMELHLIHYSYGVNSTEKGDLSSESTVSRIRTEHFPLTLESARPSHTSQYLCASSEVGRSTDTQYFGPGTRLTVL.

The DNA of the CDR3 is TGTGCCGCCTCGGGGGCAGGGAGCACAGATACGCAGTATTTT. As protein: CAASGAGSTDTQYF. J is TRBJ2-3 and V is TRBV7-2, with D perhaps TRBD1 or TRBD2 (6 bases each). CDR1 is SGHTA and CDR2 is FQGNSA in the germline V gene. The V gene lost 11 bases and the J gene lost 0 bases, with 15 bases spanning the gap. The CDR3 loop spans 14 amino acids.

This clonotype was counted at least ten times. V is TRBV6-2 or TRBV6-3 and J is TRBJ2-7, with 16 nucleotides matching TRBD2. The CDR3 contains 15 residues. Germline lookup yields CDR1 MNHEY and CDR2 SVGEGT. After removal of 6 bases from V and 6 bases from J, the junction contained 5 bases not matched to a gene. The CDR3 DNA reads TGTGCCAGCAGCCCGGGGACTAGCGGGGGGGGCGAGCAGTACTTC. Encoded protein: CASSPGTSGGGEQYF.

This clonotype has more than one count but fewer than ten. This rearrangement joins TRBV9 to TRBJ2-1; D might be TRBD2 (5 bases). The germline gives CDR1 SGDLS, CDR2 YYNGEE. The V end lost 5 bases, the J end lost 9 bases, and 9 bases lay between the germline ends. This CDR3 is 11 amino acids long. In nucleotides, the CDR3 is TGTGCCAGCAGTGTTGGAGGTGAGCAGTTCTTC. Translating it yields CASSVGGEQFF.

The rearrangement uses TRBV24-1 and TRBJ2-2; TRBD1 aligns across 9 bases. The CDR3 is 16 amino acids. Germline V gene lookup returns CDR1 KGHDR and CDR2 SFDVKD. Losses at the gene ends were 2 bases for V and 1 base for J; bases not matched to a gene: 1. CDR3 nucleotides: TGTGCCACCAGTGATTCGGGACAGGGGAACACCGGGGAGCTGTTTTTT. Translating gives CATSDSGQGNTGELFF.

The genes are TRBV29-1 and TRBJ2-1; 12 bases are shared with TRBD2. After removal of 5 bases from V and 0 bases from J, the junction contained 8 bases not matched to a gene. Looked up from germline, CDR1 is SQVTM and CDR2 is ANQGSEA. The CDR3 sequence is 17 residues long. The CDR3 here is CSVPSLGLAGSYNEQFF. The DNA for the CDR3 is TGCAGCGTTCCGTCCTTGGGACTAGCGGGCTCCTACAATGAGCAGTTCTTC.

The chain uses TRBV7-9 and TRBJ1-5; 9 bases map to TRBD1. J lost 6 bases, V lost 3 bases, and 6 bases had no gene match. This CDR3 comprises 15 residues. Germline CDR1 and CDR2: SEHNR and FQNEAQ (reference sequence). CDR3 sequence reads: CASSLGTGTGQPQHF. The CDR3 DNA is TGTGCCAGCAGCTTGGGGACAGGGACAGGTCAGCCCCAGCATTTT.

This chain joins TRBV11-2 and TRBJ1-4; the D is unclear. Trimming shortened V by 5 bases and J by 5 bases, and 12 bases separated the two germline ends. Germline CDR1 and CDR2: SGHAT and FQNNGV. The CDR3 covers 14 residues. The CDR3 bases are TGTGCCAGCAGCCCCCTAGGCGGAAATGAAAAACTGTTTTTT. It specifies CASSPLGGNEKLFF.

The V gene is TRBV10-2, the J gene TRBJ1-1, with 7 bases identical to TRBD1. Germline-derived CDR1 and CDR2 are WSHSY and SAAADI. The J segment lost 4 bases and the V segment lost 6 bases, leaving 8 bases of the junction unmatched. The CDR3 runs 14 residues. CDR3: CASRITGVTTEAFF. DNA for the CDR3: TGCGCCAGCAGGATAACAGGGGTTACCACTGAAGCTTTCTTT.

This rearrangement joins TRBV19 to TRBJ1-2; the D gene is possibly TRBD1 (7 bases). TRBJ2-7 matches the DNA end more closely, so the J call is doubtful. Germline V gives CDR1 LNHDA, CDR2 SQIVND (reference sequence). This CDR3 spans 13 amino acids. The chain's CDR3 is CASSTAGGFEQYF. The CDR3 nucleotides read TGTGCCAGTAGTACAGCAGGGGGGTTCGAGCAGTACTTC.

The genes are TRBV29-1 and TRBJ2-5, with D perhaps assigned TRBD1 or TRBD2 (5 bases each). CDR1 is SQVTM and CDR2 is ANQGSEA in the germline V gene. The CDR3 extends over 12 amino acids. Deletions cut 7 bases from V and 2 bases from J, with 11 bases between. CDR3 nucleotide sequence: TGCAGCGCCCGCTGGGGGCAAGAGACCCAGTACTTC. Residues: CSARWGQETQYF.